Listed below are T cell receptor beta chains from one sample, sequenced in a study of T cells in Graves' hyperthyroidism and ophthalmopathy. TCRdb passed the multiplex PCR reads through MiXCR, listing each CDR3 protein once. Of around 690,000 distinct CDR3 sequences in the sample, 20% were seen once. Sequenced material: blood. These receptors originate from a man aged 25 to 40 with Graves' ophthalmopathy. Both conserved end residues are part of each CDR3. A D gene is named only where the DNA matches it firmly. The listing skips clone size in some rows; elsewhere it reads once, few, many or a size class.

d_call | j_call | clone_size | v_call | cdr3_aa | cdr3_nt
NA | TRBJ1-2 | NA | TRBV29-1 | CSVEPRVSGYTF | TGCAGCGTTGAACCTAGGGTCTCTGGCTACACCTTC
NA | TRBJ2-5 | few | TRBV7-9 | CASSSAGFQETQYF | TGTGCCAGCAGCTCGGCGGGATTCCAAGAGACCCAGTACTTC
TRBD1 | TRBJ2-5 | few | TRBV28 | CASSFQGPSGTGMLETQYF | TGTGCCAGCAGTTTCCAAGGCCCCTCGGGGACAGGGATGTTAGAGACCCAGTACTTC
NA | TRBJ2-1 | few | TRBV4-1 | CASSLPGAREQFF | TGCGCCAGCAGCCTACCGGGGGCTCGTGAGCAGTTCTTC
NA | TRBJ1-2 | many | TRBV12-3/TRBV12-4 | CASRLESQGRYGYTF | TGTGCCAGCAGGCTCGAATCACAGGGACGGTATGGCTACACCTTC
TRBD1 | TRBJ2-7 | many | TRBV28 | CASSSNRGISYEQYF | TGTGCCAGCAGTTCGAACAGGGGGATTTCCTACGAGCAGTACTTC
TRBD2 | TRBJ2-7 | few | TRBV20-1 | CSATAGGTYEQYF | TGCAGTGCGACAGCGGGAGGAACCTACGAGCAGTACTTC
NA | TRBJ2-4 | many | TRBV7-2 | CASSLWAGAGLAKNIQYF | TGTGCCAGCAGCTTATGGGCTGGGGCAGGACTAGCCAAAAACATTCAGTACTTC
NA | TRBJ2-3 | few | TRBV7-2 | CASSLGQPSTDTQYF | TGTGCCAGCAGCTTAGGTCAACCCTCCACAGATACGCAGTATTTT
NA | TRBJ2-1 | many | TRBV2 | CASSWISGPTYNEQFF | TGTGCCAGCAGTTGGATTTCGGGACCAACCTACAATGAGCAGTTCTTC
TRBD1 | TRBJ2-6 | NA | TRBV28 | CASSVTGGAGANVLTF | TGTGCCAGCAGTGTCACAGGGGGCGCTGGGGCCAACGTCCTGACTTTC
NA | TRBJ2-7 | many | TRBV28 | CASSLGSAVSYYEQYF | TGTGCCAGCAGTTTGGGGTCGGCAGTTTCATACTACGAGCAGTACTTC
TRBD2 | TRBJ2-7 | many | TRBV7-2 | CASSLAGRYEQYF | TGTGCCAGCAGCCTAGCGGGACGGTACGAGCAGTACTTC
TRBD1 | TRBJ1-6 | many | TRBV10-3 | CAISDGQADNSPLHF | TGTGCCATCAGTGACGGACAGGCCGATAATTCACCCCTCCACTTT
TRBD1 | TRBJ1-1 | many | TRBV5-1 | CASSFATGGSAEAFF | TGCGCCAGCAGCTTCGCTACAGGGGGATCGGCTGAAGCTTTCTTT
NA | TRBJ2-7 | NA | TRBV28 | CASSPLGQGGTYEQYF | TGTGCCAGCAGCCCACTGGGGCAGGGAGGAACCTACGAGCAGTACTTC
TRBD1 | TRBJ1-1 | many | TRBV5-1 | CASRQGLNTEAFF | TGTGCCAGCAGACAGGGACTGAACACTGAAGCTTTCTTT